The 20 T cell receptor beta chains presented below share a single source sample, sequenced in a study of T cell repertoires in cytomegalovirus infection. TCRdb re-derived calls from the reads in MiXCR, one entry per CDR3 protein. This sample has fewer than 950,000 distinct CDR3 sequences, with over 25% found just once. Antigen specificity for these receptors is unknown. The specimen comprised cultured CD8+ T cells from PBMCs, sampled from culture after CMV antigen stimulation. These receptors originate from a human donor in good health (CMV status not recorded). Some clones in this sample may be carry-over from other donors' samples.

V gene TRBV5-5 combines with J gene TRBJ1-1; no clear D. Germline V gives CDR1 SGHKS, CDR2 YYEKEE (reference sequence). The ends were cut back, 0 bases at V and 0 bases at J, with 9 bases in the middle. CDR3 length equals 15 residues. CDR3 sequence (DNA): TGTGCCAGCAGCTTGGCGGCCATGTTGAACACTGAAGCTTTCTTT. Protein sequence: CASSLAAMLNTEAFF. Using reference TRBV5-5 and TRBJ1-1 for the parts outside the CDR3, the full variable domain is DAGVTQSPTHLIKTRGQQVTLRCSPISGHKSVSWYQQVLGQGPQFIFQYYEKEERGRGNFPDRFSARQFPNYSSELNVNALLLGDSALYLCASSLAAMLNTEAFFGQGTRLTVV.

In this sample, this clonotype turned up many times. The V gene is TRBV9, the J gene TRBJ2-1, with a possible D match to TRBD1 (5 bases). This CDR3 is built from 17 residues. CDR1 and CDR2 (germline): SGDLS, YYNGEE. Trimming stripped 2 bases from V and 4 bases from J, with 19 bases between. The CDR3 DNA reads TGTGCCAGCAGCGTGGGGCCCGAACATCCCCCGTACAATGAGCAGTTCTTC. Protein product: CASSVGPEHPPYNEQFF.

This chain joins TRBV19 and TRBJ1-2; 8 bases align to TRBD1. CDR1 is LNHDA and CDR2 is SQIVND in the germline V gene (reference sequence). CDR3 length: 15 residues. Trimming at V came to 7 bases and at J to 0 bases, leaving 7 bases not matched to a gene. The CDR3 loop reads CASKRDRYPNYGYTF. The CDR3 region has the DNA TGTGCCAGTAAACGGGACAGGTACCCTAACTATGGCTACACCTTC. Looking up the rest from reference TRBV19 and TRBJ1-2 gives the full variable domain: DGGITQSPKYLFRKEGQNVTLSCEQNLNHDAMYWYRQDPGQGLRLIYYSQIVNDFQKGDIAEGYSVSREKKESFPLTVTSAQKNPTAFYLCASKRDRYPNYGYTFGSGTRLTVV.

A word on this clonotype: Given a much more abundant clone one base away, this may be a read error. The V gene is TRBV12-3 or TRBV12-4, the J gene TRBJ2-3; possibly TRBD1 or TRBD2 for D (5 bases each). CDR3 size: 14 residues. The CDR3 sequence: CASGLRGAEDTQYF. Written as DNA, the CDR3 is TGTGCCAGCGGTTTAAGAGGGGCGGAGGATACGCAGTATTTT.

CDR3 region: CAISESPGRLNTGELFF. The CDR3 coding sequence is TGTGCCATCAGTGAGTCACCAGGGCGGTTGAACACCGGGGAGCTGTTTTTT. V gene TRBV10-3 combines with J gene TRBJ2-2, with D possibly matching TRBD1 (5 bases). The germline gives CDR1 ENHRY, CDR2 SYGVKD. V lost 0 bases to trimming and J lost 1 base, with 12 bases between them. This CDR3 contains 17 residues.

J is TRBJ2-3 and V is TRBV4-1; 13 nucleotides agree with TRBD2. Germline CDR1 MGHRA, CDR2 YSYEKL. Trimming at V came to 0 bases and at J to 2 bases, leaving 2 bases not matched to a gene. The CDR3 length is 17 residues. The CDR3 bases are TGCGCCAGCAGCCAAGAACTAGCGGGGGGGATCACAGATACGCAGTATTTT. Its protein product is CASSQELAGGITDTQYF.

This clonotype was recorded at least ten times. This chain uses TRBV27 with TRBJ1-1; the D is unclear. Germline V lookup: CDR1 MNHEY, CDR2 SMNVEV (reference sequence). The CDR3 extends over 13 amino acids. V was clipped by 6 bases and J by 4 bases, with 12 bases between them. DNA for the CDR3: TGTGCCAGCAGCTTAGGTAGGGCCACTGAAGCTTTCTTT. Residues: CASSLGRATEAFF.

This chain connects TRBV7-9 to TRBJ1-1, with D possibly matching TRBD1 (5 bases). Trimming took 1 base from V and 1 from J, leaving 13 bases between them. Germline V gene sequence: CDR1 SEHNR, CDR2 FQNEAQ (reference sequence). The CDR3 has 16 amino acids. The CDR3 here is CASSLVGAARNTEAFF. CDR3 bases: TGTGCCAGCAGCTTAGTTGGGGCAGCTAGGAACACTGAAGCTTTCTTT.

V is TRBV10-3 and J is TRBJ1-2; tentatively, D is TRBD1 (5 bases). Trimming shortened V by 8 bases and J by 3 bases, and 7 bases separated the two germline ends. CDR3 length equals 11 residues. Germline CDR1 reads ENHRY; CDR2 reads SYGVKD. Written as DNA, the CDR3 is TGTGCCATCTCGGGGGACTATGGCTACACCTTC. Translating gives CAISGDYGYTF.

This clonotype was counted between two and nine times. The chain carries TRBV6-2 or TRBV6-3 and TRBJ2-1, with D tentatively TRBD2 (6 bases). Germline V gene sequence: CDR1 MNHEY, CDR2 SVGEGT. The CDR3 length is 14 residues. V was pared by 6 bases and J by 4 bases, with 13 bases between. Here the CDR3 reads CASSTGTFYNEQFF. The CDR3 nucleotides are TGTGCCAGCAGCACCGGGACTTTTTACAATGAGCAGTTCTTC.

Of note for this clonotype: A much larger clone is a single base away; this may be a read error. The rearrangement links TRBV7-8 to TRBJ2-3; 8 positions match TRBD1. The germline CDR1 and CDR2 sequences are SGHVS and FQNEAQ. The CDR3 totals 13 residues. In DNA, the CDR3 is TGTGCCAACAGCTTTAACAGGGGGGATACGCAGTATTTT. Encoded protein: CANSFNRGDTQYF.

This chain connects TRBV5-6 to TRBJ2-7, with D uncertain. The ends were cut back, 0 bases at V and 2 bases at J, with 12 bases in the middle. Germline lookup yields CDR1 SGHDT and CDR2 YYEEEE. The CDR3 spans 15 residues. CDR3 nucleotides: TGTGCCAGCAGCTTGGACGGGCCGCATCCCTACGAGCAGTACGTC. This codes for CASSLDGPHPYEQYV.

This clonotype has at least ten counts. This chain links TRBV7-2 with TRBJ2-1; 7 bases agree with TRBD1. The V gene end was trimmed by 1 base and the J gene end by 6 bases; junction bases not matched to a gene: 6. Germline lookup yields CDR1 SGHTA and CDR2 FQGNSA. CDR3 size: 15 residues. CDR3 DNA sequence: TGTGCCAGCAGCTTAGGACAGGGCGAAGGCAATGAGCAGTTCTTC. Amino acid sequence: CASSLGQGEGNEQFF.

The CDR3 DNA sequence: TGTGCCAGCATTTCCGCAGGCTCCTACGAGCAGTACGTC. Residues: CASISAGSYEQYV. The chain joins TRBV28 to TRBJ2-7; D unresolved. V was shortened by 7 bases and J by 0 bases, with 10 bases between the two germline ends. The length of the CDR3 is 13 residues. Germline CDR1 is MDHEN and CDR2 is SYDVKM.

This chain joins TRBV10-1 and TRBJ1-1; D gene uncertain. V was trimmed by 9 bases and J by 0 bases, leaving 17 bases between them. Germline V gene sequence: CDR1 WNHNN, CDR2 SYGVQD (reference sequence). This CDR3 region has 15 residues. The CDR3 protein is CASSLAHTVNTEAFF. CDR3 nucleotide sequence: TGCGCCAGTTCCCTGGCACACACAGTGAACACTGAAGCTTTCTTT.

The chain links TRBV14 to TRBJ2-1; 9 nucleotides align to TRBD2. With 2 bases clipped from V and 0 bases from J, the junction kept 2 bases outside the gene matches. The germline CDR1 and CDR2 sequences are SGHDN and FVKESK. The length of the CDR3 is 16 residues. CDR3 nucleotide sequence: TGTGCCAGCAGCCAAATAGCGGGGGCCTCCTACAATGAGCAGTTCTTC. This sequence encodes CASSQIAGASYNEQFF.

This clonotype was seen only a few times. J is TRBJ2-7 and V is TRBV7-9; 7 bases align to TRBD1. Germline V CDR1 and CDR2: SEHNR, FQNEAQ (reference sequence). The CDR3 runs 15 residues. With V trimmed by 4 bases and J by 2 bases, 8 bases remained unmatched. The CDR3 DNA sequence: TGTGCCAGCAGCTCACACCGGGACAGAGCCTACGAGCAGTACTTC. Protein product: CASSSHRDRAYEQYF.

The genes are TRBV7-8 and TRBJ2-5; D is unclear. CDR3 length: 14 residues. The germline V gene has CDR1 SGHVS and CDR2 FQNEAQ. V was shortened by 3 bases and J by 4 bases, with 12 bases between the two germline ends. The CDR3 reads CASSFHGEAETQYF. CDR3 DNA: TGTGCCAGCAGCTTCCACGGCGAAGCAGAGACCCAGTACTTC.

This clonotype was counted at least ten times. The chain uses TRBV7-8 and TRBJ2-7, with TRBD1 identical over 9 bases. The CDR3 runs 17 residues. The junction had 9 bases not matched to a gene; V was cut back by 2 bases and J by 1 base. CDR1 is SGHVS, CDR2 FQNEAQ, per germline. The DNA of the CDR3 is TGTGCCAGCAGCTTACCCGCCGGACAGGGGTTGTCCTACGAGCAGTACTTC. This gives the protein CASSLPAGQGLSYEQYF.

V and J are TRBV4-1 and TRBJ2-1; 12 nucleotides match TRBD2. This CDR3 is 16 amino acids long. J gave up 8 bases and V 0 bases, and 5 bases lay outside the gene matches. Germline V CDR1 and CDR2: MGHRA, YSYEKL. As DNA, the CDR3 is TGCGCCAGCAGCCAAGAAAGGACTAGCGGGGTGGATGAGCAGTTCTTC. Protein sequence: CASSQERTSGVDEQFF.